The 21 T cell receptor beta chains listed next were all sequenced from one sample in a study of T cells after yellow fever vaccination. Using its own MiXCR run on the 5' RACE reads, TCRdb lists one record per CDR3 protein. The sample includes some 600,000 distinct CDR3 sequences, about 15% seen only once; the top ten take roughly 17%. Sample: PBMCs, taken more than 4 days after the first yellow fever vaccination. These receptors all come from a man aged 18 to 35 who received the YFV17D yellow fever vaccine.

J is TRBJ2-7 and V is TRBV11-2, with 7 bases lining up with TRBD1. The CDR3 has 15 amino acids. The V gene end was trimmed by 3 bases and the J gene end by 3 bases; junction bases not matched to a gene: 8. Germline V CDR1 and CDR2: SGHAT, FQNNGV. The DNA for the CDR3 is TGTGCCAGCAGCTTTGGACCCACAGGGGACTACGAGCAGTACTTC. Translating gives CASSFGPTGDYEQYF.

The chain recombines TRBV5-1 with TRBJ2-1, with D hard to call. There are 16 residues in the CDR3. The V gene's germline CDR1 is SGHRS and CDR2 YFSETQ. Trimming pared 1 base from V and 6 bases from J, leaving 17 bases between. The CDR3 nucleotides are TGCGCCAGCAGCTTGTCGTGGACCTCGTTAAGCAATGAGCAGTTCTTC. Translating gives CASSLSWTSLSNEQFF.

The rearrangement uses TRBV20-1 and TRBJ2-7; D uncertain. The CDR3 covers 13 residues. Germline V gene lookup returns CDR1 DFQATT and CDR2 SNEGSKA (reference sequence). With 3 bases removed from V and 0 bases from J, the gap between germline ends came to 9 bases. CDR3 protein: CSARSKSSYEQYF. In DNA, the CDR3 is TGCAGTGCTAGGTCAAAGAGCTCCTACGAGCAGTACTTC.

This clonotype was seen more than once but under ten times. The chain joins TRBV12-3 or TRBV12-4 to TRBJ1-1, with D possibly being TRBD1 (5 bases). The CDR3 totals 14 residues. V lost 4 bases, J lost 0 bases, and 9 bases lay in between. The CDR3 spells CASSYRILNTEAFF. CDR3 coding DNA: TGTGCCAGCAGTTACAGGATACTGAACACTGAAGCTTTCTTT.

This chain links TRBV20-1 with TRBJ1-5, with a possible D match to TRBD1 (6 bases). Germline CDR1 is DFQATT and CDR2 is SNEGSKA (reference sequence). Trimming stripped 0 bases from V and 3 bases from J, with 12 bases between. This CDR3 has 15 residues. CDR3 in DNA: TGCAGTGCTAGAGAGAAGGACAGATTCAATCAGCCCCAGCATTTT. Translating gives CSAREKDRFNQPQHF.

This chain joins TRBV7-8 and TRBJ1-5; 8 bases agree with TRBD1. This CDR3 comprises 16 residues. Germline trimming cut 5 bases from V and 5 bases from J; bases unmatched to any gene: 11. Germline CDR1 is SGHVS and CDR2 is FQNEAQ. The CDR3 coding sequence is TGTGCCAGCAGCCCCACACTCAGGGGGCGGGATCAGCCCCAGCATTTT. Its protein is CASSPTLRGRDQPQHF.

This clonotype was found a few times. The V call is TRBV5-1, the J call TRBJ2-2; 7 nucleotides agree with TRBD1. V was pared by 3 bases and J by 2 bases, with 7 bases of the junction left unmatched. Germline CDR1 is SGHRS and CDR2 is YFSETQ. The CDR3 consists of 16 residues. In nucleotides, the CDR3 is TGCGCCAGCAGCTCAGAGACAGGGAAAAACACCGGGGAGCTGTTTTTT. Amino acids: CASSSETGKNTGELFF.

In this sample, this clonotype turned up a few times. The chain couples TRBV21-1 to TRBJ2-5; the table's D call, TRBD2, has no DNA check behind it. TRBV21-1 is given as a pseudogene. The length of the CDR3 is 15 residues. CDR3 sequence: CASSKLLAVQETQYF. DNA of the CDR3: TGTGCCAGCAGCAAACTTCTAGCGGTCCAAGAGACCCAGTACTTC.

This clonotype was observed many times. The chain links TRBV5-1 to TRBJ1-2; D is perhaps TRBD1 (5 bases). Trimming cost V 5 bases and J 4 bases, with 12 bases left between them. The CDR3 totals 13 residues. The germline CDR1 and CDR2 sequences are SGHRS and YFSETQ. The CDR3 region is CASSQGPGYGYTF. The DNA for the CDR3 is TGCGCCAGCAGTCAGGGCCCGGGCTATGGCTACACCTTC.

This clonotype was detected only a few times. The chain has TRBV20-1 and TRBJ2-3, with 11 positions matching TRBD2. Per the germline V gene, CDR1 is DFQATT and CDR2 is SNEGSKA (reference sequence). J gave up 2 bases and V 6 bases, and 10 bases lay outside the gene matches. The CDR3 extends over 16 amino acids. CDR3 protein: CSAPKAGLAVTDTQYF. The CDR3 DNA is TGCAGTGCCCCCAAGGCGGGACTAGCGGTCACAGATACGCAGTATTTT.

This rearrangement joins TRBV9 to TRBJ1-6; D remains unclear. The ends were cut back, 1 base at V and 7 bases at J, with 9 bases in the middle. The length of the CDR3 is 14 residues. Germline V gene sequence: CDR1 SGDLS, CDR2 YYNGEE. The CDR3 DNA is TGTGCCAGCAGCGTAAACCCATCAAATTCACCCCTCCACTTT. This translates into CASSVNPSNSPLHF.

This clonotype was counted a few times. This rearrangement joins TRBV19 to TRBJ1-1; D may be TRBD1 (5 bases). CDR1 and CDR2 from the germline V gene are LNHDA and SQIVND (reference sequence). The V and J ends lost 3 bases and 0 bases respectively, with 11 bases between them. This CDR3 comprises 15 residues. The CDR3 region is CASSIGGTVNTEAFF. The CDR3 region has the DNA TGTGCCAGTAGTATCGGGGGAACAGTGAACACTGAAGCTTTCTTT.

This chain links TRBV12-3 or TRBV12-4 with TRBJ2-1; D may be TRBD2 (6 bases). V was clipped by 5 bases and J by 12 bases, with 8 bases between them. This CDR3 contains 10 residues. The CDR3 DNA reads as TGTGCCAGCAGTGGGACTGGGCAGTTCTTC. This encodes CASSGTGQFF.

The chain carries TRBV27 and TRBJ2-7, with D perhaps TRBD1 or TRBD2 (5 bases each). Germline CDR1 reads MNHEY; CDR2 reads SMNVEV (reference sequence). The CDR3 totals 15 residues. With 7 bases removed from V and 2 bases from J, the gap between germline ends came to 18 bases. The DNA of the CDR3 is TGTGCCAGCACAAAAATAGGGACCCTCCCCTACGAGCAGTACTTC. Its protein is CASTKIGTLPYEQYF.

CDR3 sequence reads: CASSRSRESSYNEQFF. The CDR3 DNA reads TGTGCCAGCAGCCGGTCCAGGGAAAGCTCCTACAATGAGCAGTTCTTC. The chain employs TRBV5-4 and TRBJ2-1; perhaps TRBD1 as D (5 bases). Germline assignment: CDR1 SGHNT and CDR2 YYREEE (reference sequence). Trimming removed 4 bases at V and 0 bases at J, with 14 bases between. CDR3 length: 16 amino acids.

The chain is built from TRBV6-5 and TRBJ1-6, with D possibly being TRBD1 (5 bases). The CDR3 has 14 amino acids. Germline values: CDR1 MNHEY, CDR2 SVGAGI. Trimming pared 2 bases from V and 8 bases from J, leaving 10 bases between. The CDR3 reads CASSYDTGHSPLHF. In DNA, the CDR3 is TGTGCCAGCAGTTACGACACGGGGCATTCACCCCTCCACTTT.

The CDR3 DNA reads TGCAGTGCTAGCTTTCGTGTGGGTGATGAGACCCAGTACTTC. Translating gives CSASFRVGDETQYF. The chain employs TRBV20-1 and TRBJ2-5; D unresolved. This CDR3 comprises 14 residues. The germline V gene has CDR1 DFQATT and CDR2 SNEGSKA (reference sequence). Trimming pared 3 bases from V and 5 bases from J, leaving 16 bases between.

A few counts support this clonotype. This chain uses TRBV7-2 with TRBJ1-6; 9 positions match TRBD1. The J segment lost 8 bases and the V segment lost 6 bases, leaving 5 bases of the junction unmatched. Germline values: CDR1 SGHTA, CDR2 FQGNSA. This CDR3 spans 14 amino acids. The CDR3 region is CASSYGQGHSPLHF. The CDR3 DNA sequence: TGTGCCAGCAGTTATGGACAGGGGCATTCACCCCTCCACTTT. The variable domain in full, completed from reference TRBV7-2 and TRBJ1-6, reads GAGVSQSPSNKVTEKGKDVELRCDPISGHTALYWYRQSLGQGLEFLIYFQGNSAPDKSGLPSDRFSAERTGGSVSTLTIQRTQQEDSAVYLCASSYGQGHSPLHFGNGTRLTVT.

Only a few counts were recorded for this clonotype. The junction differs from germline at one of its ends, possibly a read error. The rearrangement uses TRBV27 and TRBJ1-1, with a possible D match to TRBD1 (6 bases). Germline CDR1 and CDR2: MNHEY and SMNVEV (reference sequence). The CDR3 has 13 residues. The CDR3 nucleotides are TGTGCCAGCAGTCTATCGTACAGGGCTGAAGCTTTCTTT. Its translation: CASSLSYRAEAFF.

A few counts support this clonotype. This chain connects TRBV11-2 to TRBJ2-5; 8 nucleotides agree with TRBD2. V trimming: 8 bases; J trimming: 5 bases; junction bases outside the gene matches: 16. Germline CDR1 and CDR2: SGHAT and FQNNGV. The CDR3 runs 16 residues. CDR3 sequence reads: CASVSYSRGGGETQYF. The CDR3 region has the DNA TGTGCCAGCGTTTCTTACAGTCGGGGCGGGGGGGAGACCCAGTACTTC.

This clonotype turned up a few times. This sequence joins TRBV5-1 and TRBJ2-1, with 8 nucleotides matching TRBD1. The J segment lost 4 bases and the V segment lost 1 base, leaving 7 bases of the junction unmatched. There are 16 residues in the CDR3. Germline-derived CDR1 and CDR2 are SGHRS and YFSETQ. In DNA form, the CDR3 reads TGCGCCAGCAGCTTGTGGGGACAGGAAGATTACAATGAGCAGTTCTTC. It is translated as CASSLWGQEDYNEQFF.